The present TCR beta chain was sequenced within a study of cytomegalovirus exposure and HLA in healthy donors. V lost 1 base to trimming and J lost 5 bases, with 8 bases between them. Germline values: CDR1 SGDLS, CDR2 YYNGEE. This CDR3 has 13 residues. Study-wide points: Reportedly, TCR beta sequences accurately predicted HLA-A and HLA-B alleles in most subjects. Highly shared variants forming one cluster were likely a sequencing artifact.

As regards this clone: The antigen remains undetermined.

Amplification used 60 Vbeta primers and 13 Jbeta primers. Libraries were prepared by immunoSEQ multiplex PCR; TCRdb keeps only in-frame clonotypes and omits some of them. This table has 170,000 or so clones, almost 85% appearing once. The clonotype originates from a girl under 18 in good health and CMV-seropositive. V usage is TRBV9 and J usage is TRBJ2-3; the D gene is possibly TRBD1 (7 bases). The source material was PBMCs. The CDR3 protein is CASSVQGGDTQYF. The CDR3 nucleotides are TGTGCCAGCAGCGTACAGGGGGGAGATACGCAGTATTTT.